Presented here are 5 T cell receptor beta chains from one specimen sequenced in a study of neurological immune-mediated disorders. Using its own MiXCR run on the 5' RACE reads, TCRdb lists one record per CDR3 protein. Of under 45,000 distinct CDR3 sequences in the sample, approximately 21% were seen once. Time point of the sample: technical triplicate 3. Sequenced input: PBMCs. The origin of the receptors is a man aged 55 to 69 with HTLV-1-associated myelopathy (HAM/TSP).

This clonotype was seen repeatedly, ten times or more. The V call is TRBV5-1, the J call TRBJ2-3; TRBD1 is a possible D gene (5 bases). Germline CDR1 SGHRS, CDR2 YFSETQ. This CDR3 region has 15 residues. V lost 1 base and J lost 0, with 9 bases in between. CDR3 in DNA: TGCGCCAGCAGCTTGCAGGGTTTTAGCACAGATACGCAGTATTTT. It yields the protein CASSLQGFSTDTQYF.

This clonotype was seen ten or more times. V and J are TRBV20-1 and TRBJ1-1; 11 nucleotides match TRBD1. The CDR3 spans 17 residues. Germline V gene lookup returns CDR1 DFQATT and CDR2 SNEGSKA (reference sequence). After removal of 0 bases from V and 4 bases from J, the junction contained 10 bases not matched to a gene. The CDR3 spells CSARDIRTGGATTEAFF. Here the CDR3 DNA reads TGCAGTGCTAGAGATATTAGGACAGGGGGCGCGACCACTGAAGCTTTCTTT.

This clonotype was picked up many times. The V gene is TRBV14, the J gene TRBJ2-1; 7 bases are a match to TRBD2. In germline, CDR1 is SGHDN, CDR2 FVKESK. The CDR3 runs to 16 residues. J lost 0 bases, V lost 4 bases, and 6 bases had no gene match. In DNA form, the CDR3 reads TGTGCCAGCAGCCCCCCGGGACTACTCTCCTACAATGAGCAGTTCTTC. It encodes CASSPPGLLSYNEQFF.

This clonotype was detected many times. This chain links TRBV20-1 with TRBJ2-6; D is unresolved. The CDR3 consists of 16 residues. Trimming pared 0 bases from V and 0 bases from J, leaving 9 bases between. Germline loops: CDR1 DFQATT, CDR2 SNEGSKA (reference sequence). The CDR3 sequence is CSARDMGVSGANVLTF. The CDR3 region has the DNA TGCAGTGCTAGAGATATGGGCGTCTCTGGGGCCAACGTCCTGACTTTC.

This clonotype was recorded many times. This chain joins TRBV2 and TRBJ1-5; maybe TRBD1 (5 bases). Germline V lookup: CDR1 SNHLY, CDR2 FYNNEI. V was trimmed by 0 bases and J by 7 bases, leaving 19 bases between them. CDR3 length equals 17 residues. In DNA, the CDR3 is TGTGCCAGCAGTGAAGCGAACTCGAGGGGTTCGGCCCAGCCCCAGCATTTT. Translating it yields CASSEANSRGSAQPQHF.